These 18 T cell receptor beta chains were all obtained from the same sample, sequenced in a study of cytomegalovirus exposure and HLA in healthy donors. PCR used 60 Vbeta primers and 13 Jbeta primers. Profiled with immunoSEQ multiplex PCR; TCRdb holds only in-frame clones, not every one. The table has 150,000 to 200,000 clones, 70% to 90% seen once; the top ten hold 9.3%. The sequencing input was PBMCs. These receptors were obtained from a man aged 18-30 years in good health and CMV-seropositive.

This chain connects TRBV7-9 to TRBJ2-7; weak D call: TRBD1 (6 bases). Trimming took off 5 bases at V and 5 bases at J, with 13 bases between the two ends. CDR1 and CDR2 (germline): SEHNR, FQNEAQ (reference sequence). The CDR3 loop spans 13 amino acids. DNA for the CDR3: TGTGCCAGCAGCCCCGGGACAAACGACGAGCAGTACTTC. This codes for CASSPGTNDEQYF.

The chain is built from TRBV5-1 and TRBJ2-2; D is possibly TRBD1 (6 bases). Germline assignment: CDR1 SGHRS and CDR2 YFSETQ. V was clipped by 0 bases and J by 6 bases, with 12 bases between them. This CDR3 is 15 amino acids long. This CDR3 reads CASSLAVQGSGELFF. Written as DNA, the CDR3 is TGCGCCAGCAGCTTGGCCGTCCAGGGGTCCGGGGAGCTGTTTTTT.

The chain recombines TRBV5-4 with TRBJ2-5, with 7 bases that match TRBD1. The CDR3 spans 14 residues. Germline lookup yields CDR1 SGHNT and CDR2 YYREEE (reference sequence). J lost 1 base, V lost 3 bases, and 3 bases had no gene match. CDR3 nucleotide sequence: TGTGCCAGCAGCTGGGGGACAGTCCAAGAGACCCAGTACTTC. As protein: CASSWGTVQETQYF. Based on the CDR3 plus reference TRBV5-4 and TRBJ2-5, the full variable domain is ETGVTQSPTHLIKTRGQQVTLRCSSQSGHNTVSWYQQALGQGPQFIFQYYREEENGRGNFPPRFSGLQFPNYSSELNVNALELDDSALYLCASSWGTVQETQYFGPGTRLLVL.

This chain uses TRBV19 with TRBJ2-7; maybe TRBD2 (5 bases). Trimming removed 3 bases from V and 6 bases from J, with 21 bases in between. In germline, CDR1 is LNHDA, CDR2 SQIVND (reference sequence). The CDR3 runs to 16 residues. This chain's CDR3 is CASSMDQAGGLGEQYF. In DNA form, the CDR3 reads TGTGCCAGTAGTATGGACCAAGCCGGTGGACTTGGCGAGCAGTACTTC. The variable domain in full, with the rest retrieved from reference TRBV19 and TRBJ2-7, is DGGITQSPKYLFRKEGQNVTLSCEQNLNHDAMYWYRQDPGQGLRLIYYSQIVNDFQKGDIAEGYSVSREKKESFPLTVTSAQKNPTAFYLCASSMDQAGGLGEQYFGPGTRLTVT.

The rearrangement links TRBV7-2 to TRBJ1-5; 12 nucleotides line up with TRBD1. With V trimmed by 4 bases and J by 4 bases, 2 bases remained unmatched. Germline V gene lookup returns CDR1 SGHTA and CDR2 FQGNSA. This CDR3 comprises 15 residues. CDR3 region: CASSWGQGANQPQHF. The DNA for the CDR3 is TGTGCCAGCAGCTGGGGACAGGGGGCTAATCAGCCCCAGCATTTT.

The V call is TRBV6-4, the J call TRBJ2-3; a possible D gene is TRBD2 (6 bases). This CDR3 has 13 amino acids. V was shortened by 5 bases and J by 5 bases, with 11 bases between the two germline ends. In germline, CDR1 is MRHNA, CDR2 SNTAGT. Here the CDR3 reads CASSLSGGDTQYF. The CDR3 nucleotides are TGTGCCAGCAGTCTCTCCGGGGGAGATACGCAGTATTTT.

This chain connects TRBV11-2 to TRBJ2-7, with 10 bases aligning to TRBD1. Trimming removed 5 bases from V and 2 bases from J; junction bases left unmatched: 9. The CDR3 has 16 residues. Looked up from germline, CDR1 is SGHAT and CDR2 is FQNNGV. The DNA of the CDR3 is TGTGCCAGCAGCCCAGGCCGGGACAGGGGAACCTACGAGCAGTACTTC. As protein: CASSPGRDRGTYEQYF. Full variable domain (remainder filled in from reference TRBV11-2 and TRBJ2-7): EAGVAQSPRYKIIEKRQSVAFWCNPISGHATLYWYQQILGQGPKLLIQFQNNGVVDDSQLPKDRFSAERLKGVDSTLKIQPAKLEDSAVYLCASSPGRDRGTYEQYFGPGTRLTVT.

The chain uses TRBV5-6 and TRBJ2-3, with 7 bases aligning to TRBD1. Germline-derived CDR1 and CDR2 are SGHDT and YYEEEE. The CDR3 runs to 16 residues. With V trimmed by 4 bases and J by 4 bases, 12 bases remained unmatched. CDR3 DNA sequence: TGTGCCAGCAGCCAAAAGGGGGCGCCCTCGGCAGATACGCAGTATTTT. Encoded protein: CASSQKGAPSADTQYF.

This clone appeared a few times. The gene calls are TRBV6-1 and TRBJ2-7; 7 bases match TRBD1. The trim removed 5 bases at V and 10 bases at J, leaving 8 bases unmatched. The germline gives CDR1 MNHNS, CDR2 SASEGT. The CDR3 extends over 12 amino acids. This CDR3 reads CASSQDRRRQYF. The CDR3 DNA sequence: TGTGCCAGCAGTCAGGACAGGAGGCGCCAGTACTTC.

This clone was recorded only once. The V and J genes are TRBV27 and TRBJ1-2, with D possibly matching TRBD1 (5 bases). The germline gives CDR1 MNHEY, CDR2 SMNVEV (reference sequence). This CDR3 has 17 residues. The V and J ends lost 5 bases and 0 bases respectively, with 19 bases between them. CDR3 DNA sequence: TGTGCCAGCAGTCTTCCGGGGGGGAGGCAGACTAACTATGGCTACACCTTC. Translation: CASSLPGGRQTNYGYTF.

This clone has just one count. The V and J genes are TRBV7-3 and TRBJ2-7; 8 bases fit TRBD1. The V segment lost 5 bases and the J segment 3 bases; nucleotides outside the gene matches: 6. The germline V gene has CDR1 SGHTA and CDR2 FQGTGA. CDR3 size: 14 residues. CDR3 bases: TGTGCCAGCAGCCCGACAGGGGAAGTCTACGAGCAGTACTTC. As protein: CASSPTGEVYEQYF.

V and J are TRBV6-5 and TRBJ2-7; possibly TRBD2 for D (6 bases). Between the trimmed V and J ends, which lost 6 bases and 3 bases, there was a span of 9 bases. Germline V gene data show CDR1 as MNHEY and CDR2 as SVGAGI. The CDR3 is made up of 12 amino acids. The CDR3 here is CASSRAGYEQYF. The CDR3 DNA is TGTGCCAGCAGCCGAGCGGGCTACGAGCAGTACTTC.

The chain recombines TRBV5-1 with TRBJ2-7; D may be TRBD1 (6 bases). The CDR3 consists of 15 residues. V gave up 0 bases and J gave up 5 bases, with 15 bases separating them. Germline assignment: CDR1 SGHRS and CDR2 YFSETQ. CDR3 region: CASSLDWGQFDEQYF. The CDR3 nucleotides read TGCGCCAGCAGCTTGGATTGGGGGCAATTCGACGAGCAGTACTTC.

This clone was detected once. The chain is built from TRBV10-3 and TRBJ1-2; possible D gene TRBD1, 6 bases. Deletions cut 6 bases from V and 6 bases from J, with 17 bases between. Germline V lookup: CDR1 ENHRY, CDR2 SYGVKD. CDR3 length: 14 amino acids. CDR3 DNA sequence: TGTGCCATCAGGGGGGCCGCCAGGGCCAATGGCTACACCTTC. This gives the protein CAIRGAARANGYTF.

CDR3 in amino acids: CASSLPATRGHTEAFF. CDR3 nucleotide sequence: TGTGCCAGCAGCCTCCCCGCGACAAGGGGTCACACTGAAGCTTTCTTT. J is TRBJ1-1 and V is TRBV5-8, with a possible D match to TRBD1 (5 bases). The CDR3 sequence is 16 residues long. With 4 bases removed from V and 3 bases from J, the gap between germline ends came to 19 bases. The germline gives CDR1 SGHTS, CDR2 YDEGEE.

There are a few counts of this clone. This sequence joins TRBV7-9 and TRBJ2-7, with 7 bases aligning to TRBD1. From germline, CDR1 is SEHNR and CDR2 FQNEAQ (reference sequence). The V gene end was trimmed by 5 bases and the J gene end by 2 bases; junction bases not matched to a gene: 6. The CDR3 runs to 14 residues. The CDR3 DNA sequence: TGTGCCAGCAGCGAAGGGGGCAACACCTACGAGCAGTACTTC. Translated, it gives CASSEGGNTYEQYF. The full variable domain, in which reference TRBV7-9 and TRBJ2-7 provide the parts outside the CDR3, is DTGVSQNPRHKITKRGQNVTFRCDPISEHNRLYWYRQTLGQGPEFLTYFQNEAQLEKSRLLSDRFSAERPKGSFSTLEIQRTEQGDSAMYLCASSEGGNTYEQYFGPGTRLTVT.

The chain recombines TRBV19 with TRBJ2-2; 7 positions agree with TRBD1. V shed 2 bases, J shed 4 bases, and the junction held 10 bases outside the gene matches. The CDR3 has 17 amino acids. CDR1 is LNHDA and CDR2 is SQIVND in the germline V gene (reference sequence). CDR3 protein: CASSIIGTARSTGELFF. The CDR3 nucleotides read TGTGCCAGTAGTATAATTGGGACAGCGCGTAGCACCGGGGAGCTGTTTTTT.

The V gene is TRBV7-3, the J gene TRBJ2-1; 11 bases match TRBD2. Looked up from germline, CDR1 is SGHTA and CDR2 is FQGTGA. CDR3 length: 13 residues. After removal of 2 bases from V and 16 bases from J, the junction contained 7 bases not matched to a gene. CDR3 nucleotide sequence: TGTGCCAGCAGCTTAGTTAGCGGGGGGGCATATTTCTTC. Residues: CASSLVSGGAYFF. Variable domain in full (rest from reference TRBV7-3 and TRBJ2-1): GAGVSQTPSNKVTEKGKYVELRCDPISGHTALYWYRQSLGQGPEFLIYFQGTGAADDSGLPNDRFFAVRPEGSVSTLKIQRTERGDSAVYLCASSLVSGGAYFFGPGTRLTVL.